Listed below are T cell receptor beta chains from one sample, sequenced in a study of glioma-infiltrating T cells after dendritic cell vaccination. Clones were read by immunoSEQ multiplex PCR, and TCRdb kept only the in-frame ones, dropping some. The sample has 100,000 or so clones, 85% to 90% seen once. This material consisted of blood, taken before dendritic cell vaccination. All receptors derive from a human donor with glioblastoma. The CDR3 runs from the conserved cysteine through the conserved F or W. D genes are given only for firm matches. Size tells how often a clone was seen (once, few, many) or the class of an expanded clone, and some rows leave it out.

j_call | cdr3_length | d_call | v_call | clone_size | cdr3_nt | cdr3_aa
TRBJ2-1 | 15 | TRBD2 | TRBV30 | NA | TGTGCCTGGAGTGGACTAGCGGGAGGCTACAATGAGCAGTTCTTC | CAWSGLAGGYNEQFF
TRBJ2-7 | 18 | TRBD2 | TRBV2 | NA | TGTGCCAGCAGTGATGTCTGGCTAGCGGGCACGCCGAGCTACGAGCAGTACTTC | CASSDVWLAGTPSYEQYF
TRBJ2-7 | 15 | TRBD2 | TRBV19 | few | TGTGCCAGTAGTATAGGCCAGCGGGGACCCTACGAGCAGTACTTC | CASSIGQRGPYEQYF
TRBJ2-7 | 13 | NA | TRBV2 | NA | TGTGCCAGCATGACAGGTGCCTCCTACGAGCAGTACTTC | CASMTGASYEQYF
TRBJ1-2 | 15 | NA | TRBV5-6 | NA | TGTGCCAGCAGCTTCACGCAGGGGATTCCTCATGGCTACACCTTC | CASSFTQGIPHGYTF
TRBJ2-1 | 15 | TRBD2 | TRBV9 | once | TGTGCCAGCAGTTTAGCGGGAGATACCTACAATGAGCAGTTCTTC | CASSLAGDTYNEQFF
TRBJ2-1 | 16 | NA | TRBV9 | NA | TGTGCCAGCAGCGTAGGAGGTGTATCCCCAAACAATGAGCAGTTCTTC | CASSVGGVSPNNEQFF
TRBJ1-2 | 16 | NA | TRBV13 | NA | TGTGCCAGCAGCACACAGCGGAGTAAAGGTCCAAATGGCTACACCTTC | CASSTQRSKGPNGYTF
TRBJ2-7 | 20 | TRBD2 | TRBV6-1 | NA | TGTGCCAGCAGTGAAGGGAAAGGATGGACTAGCGGGAGTTCGGCCTACGAGCAGTACTTC | CASSEGKGWTSGSSAYEQYF
TRBJ2-7 | 15 | TRBD1 | TRBV4-1 | NA | TGCGCCAGCAGCCAAGTCACAGGGGGCTCCTACGAGCAGTACTTC | CASSQVTGGSYEQYF
TRBJ1-5 | 14 | NA | TRBV19 | NA | TGTGCCAGTAGTATGGACGGACGGGGGCAGCCCCAGCATTTT | CASSMDGRGQPQHF
TRBJ1-1 | 16 | NA | TRBV5-1 | NA | TGCGCCAGCAGCCCCACTGGTCGGGGGATGAACACTGAAGCTTTCTTT | CASSPTGRGMNTEAFF
TRBJ1-2 | 18 | TRBD1 | TRBV7-9 | NA | TGTGCCAGCAGCATAACCGGGACAGGGAATCGCAGACACTATGGCTACACCTTC | CASSITGTGNRRHYGYTF
TRBJ1-2 | 10 | NA | TRBV2 | few | TGTGCCAGGGGGGCCGGAGGCTACACCTTC | CARGAGGYTF
TRBJ1-2 | 14 | NA | TRBV6-5 | NA | TGTGCCAGCAGTTACGGAGGGTTCAACTATGGCTACACCTTC | CASSYGGFNYGYTF
TRBJ1-1 | 14 | NA | TRBV5-6 | NA | TGTGCCAGCAGCTTGGGCACCCTGTCACATGAAGCTTTCTTT | CASSLGTLSHEAFF
TRBJ2-3 | 15 | NA | TRBV6-6 | once | TGTGCCAGCAGGCCGGCGACAGGCGCCACAGATACGCAGTATTTT | CASRPATGATDTQYF
TRBJ1-2 | 13 | TRBD1 | TRBV4-1 | NA | TGCGCCAGCAGCCAGGTACAGGGGTATGGCTACACCTTC | CASSQVQGYGYTF
TRBJ1-6 | 14 | NA | TRBV9 | NA | TGTGCCAGCAGCGTAGGCAGGGAAGATTCACCCCTCCACTTT | CASSVGREDSPLHF
TRBJ2-1 | 13 | NA | TRBV29-1 | NA | TGCAGCGTCGAGTGGCAGGTAAACAATGAGCAGTTCTTC | CSVEWQVNNEQFF
TRBJ2-1 | 15 | NA | TRBV5-1 | NA | TGCGCCAGCAGCTTGTCCGTCAGCTCCTACAATGAGCAGTTCTTC | CASSLSVSSYNEQFF
TRBJ2-5 | 15 | TRBD1 | TRBV5-1 | NA | TGCGCCAGCAGCAGACCTCGGACAGGGGAAGAGACCCAGTACTTC | CASSRPRTGEETQYF
TRBJ1-3 | 15 | TRBD1 | TRBV5-5 | few | TGTGCCAGCAGCTTGGAAGGGGGCTTTGGAAACACCATATATTTT | CASSLEGGFGNTIYF
TRBJ1-1 | 13 | NA | TRBV18 | NA | TGTGCCAGCTCACAGGACAAGAACACTGAAGCTTTCTTT | CASSQDKNTEAFF
TRBJ2-7 | 15 | TRBD1 | TRBV2 | NA | TGTGCCAGCAGTGATGTTGACAGGGGAAGCGACGAGCAGTACTTC | CASSDVDRGSDEQYF
TRBJ2-7 | 15 | NA | TRBV5-4 | NA | TGTGCCAGCAGCCGTCCGGGACAAAACTCCTACGAGCAGTACTTC | CASSRPGQNSYEQYF
TRBJ2-1 | 15 | TRBD2 | TRBV19 | NA | TGTGCCAGTAGGGGCGCTAGCGGGGTTTACAATGAGCAGTTCTTC | CASRGASGVYNEQFF
TRBJ1-2 | 15 | TRBD1 | TRBV19 | once | TGTGCCAGTAGCCTAGACGGGACAGGGTTCTATGGCTACACCTTC | CASSLDGTGFYGYTF
TRBJ1-4 | 18 | NA | TRBV11-1 | NA | TGTGCCAGCAGCATTAGAGGCTCGGGGAGGAACGGTAGAGAAAAACTGTTTTTT | CASSIRGSGRNGREKLFF
TRBJ2-7 | 13 | TRBD2 | TRBV19 | NA | TGTGCCAGTAGTGCCCTAGCGGACTACGAGCAGTACTTC | CASSALADYEQYF
TRBJ2-1 | 18 | NA | TRBV13 | NA | TGTGCCAGCAGTTCGCCTCAGGGACAACCCAGCTCCTACAATGAGCAGTTCTTC | CASSSPQGQPSSYNEQFF
TRBJ2-7 | 15 | NA | TRBV6-1 | NA | TGTGCCAGCAGTGAAGGAGATACAGGGTCCTACGAGCAGTACTTC | CASSEGDTGSYEQYF
TRBJ2-7 | 16 | NA | TRBV11-2 | NA | TGTGCCAGCAGCCCACGGAGGGGTGTCGGCTCCTACGAGCAGTACTTC | CASSPRRGVGSYEQYF
TRBJ2-4 | 19 | TRBD2 | TRBV4-1 | NA | TGCGCCAGCAGCCAAGAAGGGATAGCCGGGACTAGCGTAGAAAACATTCAGTACTTC | CASSQEGIAGTSVENIQYF
TRBJ2-7 | 15 | TRBD1 | TRBV4-1 | NA | TGCGCCAGCAGCCAGACCGGGACAGGGGTTTACGAGCAGTACTTC | CASSQTGTGVYEQYF
TRBJ1-2 | 15 | TRBD1 | TRBV6-5 | NA | TGTGCCAGCAGTTACAGCGCAGGGGGCGCGGGAGGCTACACCTTC | CASSYSAGGAGGYTF
TRBJ2-7 | 15 | NA | TRBV7-8 | NA | TGTGCCAGCAGCTCCGCTGAGGGCCCCCTCCACGAGCAGTACTTC | CASSSAEGPLHEQYF